The T cell receptor beta chain described here comes from a study of blood T cell repertoires in COVID-19. Whole-study context: Italy, Spain and the United States were the sources of the convalescent and acute COVID-19 samples.

Germline V gene data show CDR1 as LGHNA and CDR2 as YSLEER. This CDR3 contains 17 residues. With V trimmed by 0 bases and J by 5 bases, 11 bases remained unmatched. This table comes from immunoSEQ multiplex PCR, and its TCRdb copy is limited to in-frame clones, with some not included. This sample has about 240,000 clones, with approximately 82% found just once. This clone was observed once. V is TRBV4-3 and J is TRBJ1-2; 8 bases map to TRBD1. Sequencing was carried out using peripheral blood. The receptor comes from a woman aged 18-30 years with acute or convalescent COVID-19. The CDR3 DNA is TGCGCCAGCAGCCAAGACGCCACAGGGACAGGAGCTTATGGCTACACCTTC. Its protein is CASSQDATGTGAYGYTF.